The 7 T cell receptor beta chains below were found in one sample sequenced in a study of T cell responses to AZD1222 COVID-19 vaccine. Sequencing used immunoSEQ multiplex PCR; TCRdb keeps in-frame clones, though not all of them. The sample has around 160,000 clones; around 90% are singletons. The input for sequencing was peripheral blood, taken on day 0 of MenACWY control vaccination. Receptor source: an adult in good health.

The CDR3 DNA sequence: TGTGCCAGCAGCCAGTGGGACACCCATCTCCCTGAAGCTTTCTTT. Its translation is CASSQWDTHLPEAFF. The chain is built from TRBV3-1 (or the pseudogene TRBV3-2) and TRBJ1-1, with D possibly being TRBD1 (6 bases). The V end was cut by 3 bases, the J end by 6 bases, with 17 bases between. Looked up from germline, CDR1 is LGHDT and CDR2 is YNNKEL (reference sequence). The CDR3 is made up of 15 amino acids.

The chain uses TRBV6-5 and TRBJ2-7; perhaps TRBD1 as D (6 bases). V was clipped by 7 bases and J by 0 bases, with 10 bases between them. The germline V gene has CDR1 MNHEY and CDR2 SVGAGI. The CDR3 is 13 residues long. The DNA for the CDR3 is TGTGCCAGCACCGCAGGGGTCTCCTACGAGCAGTACTTC. Amino acids: CASTAGVSYEQYF.

The gene calls are TRBV4-1 and TRBJ1-5, with TRBD1 identical over 9 bases. This CDR3 region has 16 residues. J was trimmed by 1 base and V by 1 base; bases with no gene match: 2. Per germline, CDR1 MGHRA and CDR2 YSYEKL. CDR3 residues: CASSQGGTGSNQPQHF. The CDR3 DNA reads as TGCGCCAGCAGCCAAGGGGGGACAGGGAGCAATCAGCCCCAGCATTTT.

This clone showed up just once. In DNA, the CDR3 is TGTGCCAGCAGCTTAGCTGTCAGTGGGCCCCAGCATTTT. Residues: CASSLAVSGPQHF. J is TRBJ1-5 and V is TRBV13; D call uncertain. The CDR3 loop spans 13 amino acids. V was cut by 1 base and J by 9 bases, with 10 bases left in between. CDR1 and CDR2 from the germline V gene are PRHDT and FYEKMQ (reference sequence).

The chain has TRBV5-1 and TRBJ1-1, with a weak D call TRBD1 (5 bases). Germline loops: CDR1 SGHRS, CDR2 YFSETQ. With 4 bases removed from V and 5 bases from J, the gap between germline ends came to 18 bases. The CDR3 sequence is 15 residues long. The CDR3 protein is CASSPDAGISTEAFF. CDR3 nucleotides: TGCGCCAGCAGCCCAGATGCAGGGATCAGTACTGAAGCTTTCTTT. Together with reference TRBV5-1 and TRBJ1-1, the CDR3 gives the full variable domain: KAGVTQTPRYLIKTRGQQVTLSCSPISGHRSVSWYQQTPGQGLQFLFEYFSETQRNKGNFPGRFSGRQFSNSRSEMNVSTLELGDSALYLCASSPDAGISTEAFFGQGTRLTVV.

The chain is built from TRBV7-2 and TRBJ1-1; D call uncertain. Germline lookup yields CDR1 SGHTA and CDR2 FQGNSA. This CDR3 has 13 amino acids. V was cut by 5 bases and J by 5 bases, with 12 bases left in between. Here the CDR3 DNA reads TGTGCCAGCAGCCCGCAGGTTAAGACTGAAGCTTTCTTT. Translating it yields CASSPQVKTEAFF. Supplemented by reference TRBV7-2 and TRBJ1-1, the full variable domain reads GAGVSQSPSNKVTEKGKDVELRCDPISGHTALYWYRQSLGQGLEFLIYFQGNSAPDKSGLPSDRFSAERTGGSVSTLTIQRTQQEDSAVYLCASSPQVKTEAFFGQGTRLTVV.

The rearrangement uses TRBV11-2 and TRBJ1-2; D gene unclear. Germline V gene lookup returns CDR1 SGHAT and CDR2 FQNNGV. The CDR3 contains 14 residues. V dropped 4 bases and J dropped 2 bases, with 11 bases sitting between them. This CDR3 reads CASSSHTANYGYTF. DNA of the CDR3: TGTGCCAGCAGCTCCCATACAGCCAACTATGGCTACACCTTC.